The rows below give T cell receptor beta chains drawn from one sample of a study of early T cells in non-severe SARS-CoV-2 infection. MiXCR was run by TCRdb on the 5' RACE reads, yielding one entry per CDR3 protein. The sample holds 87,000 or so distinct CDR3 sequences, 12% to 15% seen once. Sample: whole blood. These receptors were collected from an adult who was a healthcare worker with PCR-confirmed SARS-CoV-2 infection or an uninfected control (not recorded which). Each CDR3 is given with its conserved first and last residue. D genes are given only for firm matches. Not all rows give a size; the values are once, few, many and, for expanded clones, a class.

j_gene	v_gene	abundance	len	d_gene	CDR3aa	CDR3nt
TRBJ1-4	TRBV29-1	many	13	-	CSVAGHSNEKLFF	TGCAGCGTTGCCGGACACAGTAATGAAAAACTGTTTTTT
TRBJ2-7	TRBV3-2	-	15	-	CASSQDTDRAYEQYF	TGTGCCAGCAGCCAAGATACGGACAGGGCCTACGAGCAGTACTTC
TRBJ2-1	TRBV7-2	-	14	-	CASSLSQAFGEQFF	TGTGCCAGCAGCTTATCACAGGCATTTGGTGAGCAGTTCTTC
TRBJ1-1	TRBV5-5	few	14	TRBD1	CASSLTGATTEAFF	TGTGCCAGCAGCTTAACAGGGGCAACTACTGAAGCTTTCTTT
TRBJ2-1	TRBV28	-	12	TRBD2	CASSLASGAQFF	TGTGCCAGCAGTTTAGCTAGCGGGGCACAGTTCTTC
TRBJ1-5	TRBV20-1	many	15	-	CSARGRGYSNQPQHF	TGCAGTGCTAGGGGGCGGGGATACAGCAATCAGCCCCAGCATTTT
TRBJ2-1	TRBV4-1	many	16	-	CASSQETSLGLGEQFF	TGCGCCAGCAGCCAAGAAACTAGTCTAGGTCTGGGTGAGCAGTTCTTC
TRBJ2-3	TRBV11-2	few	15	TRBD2	CASSIAGPSTDTQYF	TGTGCCAGCAGCATAGCGGGCCCTAGCACAGATACGCAGTATTTT
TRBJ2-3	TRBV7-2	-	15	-	CASSLGAQGWDTQYF	TGTGCCAGCAGCTTAGGGGCCCAGGGGTGGGATACGCAGTATTTT
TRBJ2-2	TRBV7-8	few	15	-	CASSLSNPWGGELFF	TGTGCCAGCAGCTTATCAAACCCTTGGGGCGGGGAGCTGTTTTTT
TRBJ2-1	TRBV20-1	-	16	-	CRAREPTGGLCNEQFF	TGCAGGGCTAGAGAACCCACGGGGGGCCTTTGCAATGAGCAGTTCTTC
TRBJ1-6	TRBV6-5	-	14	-	CASSYGLDNSPLHF	TGTGCCAGCAGTTACGGGTTAGATAATTCACCCCTCCACTTT
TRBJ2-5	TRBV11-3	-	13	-	CASSLGYQETQYF	TGTGCCAGCAGCTTAGGGTACCAAGAGACCCAGTACTTC
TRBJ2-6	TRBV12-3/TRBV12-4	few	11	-	CATDGANVLTF	TGTGCCACCGATGGGGCCAACGTCCTGACTTTC
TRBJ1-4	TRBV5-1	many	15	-	CASSLDPNTGEKLFF	TGCGCCAGCAGCTTGGACCCCAATACGGGAGAAAAACTGTTTTTT